The 5 T cell receptor beta chains reported below all come from one sample, sequenced in a study of T cell responses to AZD1222 COVID-19 vaccine. The table came from immunoSEQ multiplex PCR; TCRdb's copy has only in-frame clones and leaves some out. The sample includes 100,000 or so clones, approximately 81% of them seen just once. The specimen was peripheral blood, collected on day 0 of AZD1222 vaccination. These receptors originate from an adult in good health.

This sequence joins TRBV15 and TRBJ2-2; the match to TRBD2 covers 13 bases. V lost 0 bases to trimming and J lost 6 bases; unmatched junction nucleotides: 7. Germline CDR1 reads LNHNV; CDR2 reads YYDKDF (reference sequence). CDR3 length: 18 amino acids. CDR3 sequence: CATSRDKGLAGFSGELFF. The CDR3 DNA reads TGTGCCACCAGCAGAGATAAGGGACTAGCGGGGTTCTCCGGGGAGCTGTTTTTT.

The CDR3 bases are TGTGCCAGCAGTAGAAGGGGGGACTCCTACAATGAGCAGTTCTTC. Encoded protein: CASSRRGDSYNEQFF. This rearrangement joins TRBV6-5 to TRBJ2-1; perhaps D is TRBD1 or TRBD2 (6 bases each). CDR1 and CDR2 from the germline V gene are MNHEY and SVGAGI. Trimming left V 5 bases short and J 0 bases short, with 11 bases between. CDR3 length: 15 residues.

This clone was observed a few times. The chain combines TRBV18 with TRBJ2-1; TRBD1 agrees at 7 bases. This CDR3 comprises 14 residues. The V segment lost 1 base and the J segment 7 bases; nucleotides outside the gene matches: 4. Germline V gives CDR1 KGHSH, CDR2 LQKENI. CDR3 coding DNA: TGTGCCAGCTCACCACAGGGGGCCAGGAATGAGCAGTTCTTC. It specifies CASSPQGARNEQFF.

The rearrangement uses TRBV6-5 and TRBJ1-2; D is uncertain. CDR3 length equals 11 residues. Trimming took off 8 bases at V and 8 bases at J, with 12 bases between the two ends. CDR1 and CDR2 from the germline V gene are MNHEY and SVGAGI. Here the CDR3 reads CASSTERGYTF. The DNA for the CDR3 is TGTGCCAGCTCTACAGAACGAGGCTACACCTTC.

The chain carries TRBV25-1 and TRBJ1-1, with D possibly TRBD1 on 6 matching bases. This CDR3 has 15 amino acids. Deletions cut 1 base from V and 4 bases from J, with 13 bases between. Looked up from germline, CDR1 is MGHDK and CDR2 is SYGVNS. This CDR3 is CASSEWAGVGTEAFF. The CDR3 DNA is TGTGCCAGCAGTGAATGGGCAGGGGTGGGCACTGAAGCTTTCTTT.